The 27 T cell receptor beta chains listed next were all sequenced from one sample in a study of cytomegalovirus exposure and HLA in healthy donors. Primers for the PCR totalled 60 Vbeta and 13 Jbeta. Method: immunoSEQ multiplex PCR; TCRdb's copy keeps in-frame clones and lacks some. Of about 95,000 clones listed, 81% are singletons. The sequenced sample consisted of PBMCs. These receptors all stem from a woman aged 70-85 years in good health and CMV-seropositive.

The chain combines TRBV18 with TRBJ1-4, with a weak D call TRBD1 (6 bases). The CDR3 is 15 residues long. V lost 3 bases to trimming and J lost 3 bases, with 11 bases between them. Germline-derived CDR1 and CDR2 are KGHSH and LQKENI. The CDR3 region is CASSPQGSSNEKLFF. The CDR3 DNA reads as TGTGCCAGCTCACCGCAGGGGAGCTCTAATGAAAAACTGTTTTTT.

This clone appeared a single time. The chain recombines TRBV7-6 with TRBJ1-5; 7 nucleotides agree with TRBD1. This CDR3 has 15 residues. CDR1 and CDR2 (germline): SGHVS, FNYEAQ. V was clipped by 5 bases and J by 5 bases; unmatched bases: 9. The CDR3: CASSQTQGGDQPQHF. CDR3 DNA: TGTGCCAGCAGCCAGACTCAGGGGGGCGATCAGCCCCAGCATTTT.

This rearrangement joins TRBV10-3 to TRBJ2-3; 7 nucleotides agree with TRBD2. Germline values: CDR1 ENHRY, CDR2 SYGVKD. This CDR3 region has 16 residues. J lost 1 base, V lost 6 bases, and 10 bases had no gene match. In DNA form, the CDR3 reads TGTGCCATCAGCCCCACAAGCGGGAAGGGCACAGATACGCAGTATTTT. This translates into CAISPTSGKGTDTQYF.

The CDR3 reads CASSQLLNEQFF. The DNA for the CDR3 is TGTGCCAGCAGTCAACTCCTCAATGAGCAGTTCTTC. This sequence joins TRBV7-9 and TRBJ2-1; no clear D. Germline CDR1 SEHNR, CDR2 FQNEAQ (reference sequence). This CDR3 comprises 12 residues. Trimming pared 6 bases from V and 6 bases from J, leaving 9 bases between.

The chain links TRBV6-1 to TRBJ2-1; TRBD2 agrees at 9 bases. The CDR3 loop spans 16 amino acids. Unmatched junction bases numbered 8, after V lost 2 bases and J lost 6 bases. In germline, CDR1 is MNHNS, CDR2 SASEGT. The CDR3 bases are TGTGCCAGCAGTGAATTGGTTAGCGGGAGACGCAATGAGCAGTTCTTC. Amino acids: CASSELVSGRRNEQFF.

J is TRBJ2-2 and V is TRBV9; TRBD2 agrees at 7 bases. Germline V CDR1 and CDR2: SGDLS, YYNGEE. J lost 7 bases, V lost 0 bases, and 6 bases had no gene match. This CDR3 comprises 15 residues. CDR3 nucleotide sequence: TGTGCCAGCAGCGTAGAAGGAAGGGAGGGCGGGGAGCTGTTTTTT. Translating gives CASSVEGREGGELFF.

The J gene is TRBJ2-7, the V gene TRBV9; 7 nucleotides align to TRBD1. The CDR3 totals 13 residues. With V trimmed by 3 bases and J by 6 bases, 6 bases remained unmatched. The germline CDR1 and CDR2 sequences are SGDLS and YYNGEE. The CDR3 reads CASSATQGFEQYF. For the CDR3, the DNA is TGTGCCAGCAGCGCAACACAGGGGTTCGAGCAGTACTTC.

This clone was recorded a few times. The chain recombines TRBV5-1 with TRBJ2-2, with 10 bases matching TRBD2. The CDR3 spans 16 residues. Germline trimming cut 2 bases from V and 5 bases from J; bases unmatched to any gene: 6. Germline-derived CDR1 and CDR2 are SGHRS and YFSETQ. The CDR3 here is CASSFGGGLATGELFF. In nucleotides, the CDR3 is TGCGCCAGCAGCTTTGGGGGGGGACTAGCGACCGGGGAGCTGTTTTTT.

The rearrangement links TRBV15 to TRBJ2-1; the D is unclear. The CDR3 spans 14 residues. V dropped 0 bases and J dropped 7 bases, with 10 bases sitting between them. Germline values: CDR1 LNHNV, CDR2 YYDKDF (reference sequence). The CDR3 DNA is TGTGCCACCAGCAGAGAAGGCAGCAGGAATGAGCAGTTCTTC. Protein product: CATSREGSRNEQFF.

This rearrangement joins TRBV9 to TRBJ2-3; tentative D call: TRBD1 (6 bases). Trimming cost V 4 bases and J 0 bases, with 12 bases left between them. Germline assignment: CDR1 SGDLS and CDR2 YYNGEE. This CDR3 region has 15 residues. This CDR3 reads CASSPGDGSTDTQYF. CDR3 sequence (DNA): TGTGCCAGCAGCCCAGGGGACGGCAGCACAGATACGCAGTATTTT.

The chain carries TRBV27 and TRBJ2-3; D not certain. Germline loops: CDR1 MNHEY, CDR2 SMNVEV (reference sequence). The CDR3 is made up of 11 amino acids. V was trimmed by 8 bases and J by 4 bases, leaving 7 bases between them. The CDR3 DNA reads TGTGCCAGCGGCTGGCCAGATACGCAGTATTTT. Its translation is CASGWPDTQYF.

The J gene is TRBJ2-7, the V gene TRBV7-9; TRBD2 might be the D (5 bases). V lost 6 bases, J lost 2 bases, and 11 bases lay in between. Germline-derived CDR1 and CDR2 are SEHNR and FQNEAQ (reference sequence). The CDR3 consists of 13 residues. The chain's CDR3 is CASSSDGTYEQYF. In DNA, the CDR3 is TGTGCCAGCAGTTCAGACGGGACCTACGAGCAGTACTTC.

The rearrangement links TRBV30 to TRBJ1-1; no definite D call. CDR3 length: 13 amino acids. CDR1 and CDR2 from the germline V gene are GTSNPN and SVGIG (reference sequence). Trimming removed 3 bases at V and 2 bases at J, with 10 bases between. CDR3 nucleotides: TGTGCCTGGAGCGTGACACCTAACACTGAAGCTTTCTTT. It codes for CAWSVTPNTEAFF.

This chain links TRBV28 with TRBJ1-1; D unresolved. Trimming pared 1 base from V and 11 bases from J, leaving 17 bases between. The CDR3 loop spans 14 amino acids. The germline gives CDR1 MDHEN, CDR2 SYDVKM. In DNA form, the CDR3 reads TGTGCCAGCAGTTTATCACAGCGGTCGATCGGGGCTTTCTTT. Its translation is CASSLSQRSIGAFF.

A single count supports this clone. Sequence at one end of the junction differs from germline and may be a read error. The J gene is TRBJ2-7, the V gene TRBV7-9, with TRBD1 identical over 11 bases. Looked up from germline, CDR1 is SEHNR and CDR2 is FQNEAQ (reference sequence). CDR3 length: 15 amino acids. The DNA of the CDR3 is TGTTCCAGCAGCTCGAATGGACAGGGGGCCCACGAGCAGTACTTC. This translates into CSSSSNGQGAHEQYF. Full variable domain (remainder filled in from reference TRBV7-9 and TRBJ2-7): DTGVSQNPRHKITKRGQNVTFRCDPISEHNRLYWYRQTLGQGPEFLTYFQNEAQLEKSRLLSDRFSAERPKGSFSTLEIQRTEQGDSAMYLCSSSSNGQGAHEQYFGPGTRLTVT.

This sequence joins TRBV6-5 and TRBJ1-5, with 7 bases matching TRBD1. The germline gives CDR1 MNHEY, CDR2 SVGAGI. The V segment lost 5 bases and the J segment 6 bases; nucleotides outside the gene matches: 4. The CDR3 has 13 amino acids. The chain's CDR3 is CASSSDRAQPQHF. CDR3 nucleotide sequence: TGTGCCAGCAGTAGTGACAGGGCTCAGCCCCAGCATTTT.

The J gene is TRBJ1-2, the V gene TRBV7-2; weak D call: TRBD1 (5 bases). The germline gives CDR1 SGHTA, CDR2 FQGNSA. CDR3 length: 14 residues. Trimming stripped 4 bases from V and 3 bases from J, with 12 bases between. CDR3 sequence (DNA): TGTGCCAGCAGCTCCAGACAGACCTACTATGGCTACACCTTC. Translated, it gives CASSSRQTYYGYTF.

This chain uses TRBV11-1 with TRBJ1-2; D gene ambiguous. Germline V gene lookup returns CDR1 SGHAT and CDR2 FQDESV (reference sequence). Trimming shortened V by 5 bases and J by 4 bases, and 11 bases separated the two germline ends. The CDR3 has 13 amino acids. This CDR3 is CASSHGGSYGYTF. DNA of the CDR3: TGTGCCAGCAGCCACGGAGGTAGCTATGGCTACACCTTC.

The J gene is TRBJ2-5, the V gene TRBV6-5, with TRBD2 matching over 14 bases. With V trimmed by 6 bases and J by 5 bases, 5 bases remained unmatched. The CDR3 runs 15 residues. The germline V gene encodes CDR1 MNHEY and CDR2 SVGAGI. CDR3 DNA: TGTGCCAGCAGCCGGACTAGCGGGAGGTGGGAGACCCAGTACTTC. The encoded protein is CASSRTSGRWETQYF.

The count of this clone is one. The rearrangement uses TRBV2 and TRBJ1-4; maybe TRBD1 (6 bases). Germline values: CDR1 SNHLY, CDR2 FYNNEI. V dropped 3 bases and J dropped 5 bases, with 10 bases sitting between them. This CDR3 has 14 amino acids. The CDR3 sequence: CASSEGGANEKLFF. In DNA, the CDR3 is TGTGCCAGCAGTGAGGGGGGGGCCAATGAAAAACTGTTTTTT.

The chain links TRBV30 to TRBJ2-4; TRBD2 agrees at 9 bases. The CDR3 covers 16 residues. Germline-derived CDR1 and CDR2 are GTSNPN and SVGIG (reference sequence). Germline trimming cut 4 bases from V and 0 bases from J; bases unmatched to any gene: 7. In nucleotides, the CDR3 is TGTGCCTGGACCAGACTAGCGGACCTAGCCAAAAACATTCAGTACTTC. Protein sequence: CAWTRLADLAKNIQYF.

The chain recombines TRBV18 with TRBJ1-1, with 7 positions matching TRBD1. This CDR3 has 16 amino acids. Per the germline V gene, CDR1 is KGHSH and CDR2 is LQKENI. V lost 4 bases and J lost 0; bases outside the gene matches: 8. The CDR3 nucleotides read TGTGCCAGCTCACTCGAAACGACAGGGTTGAACACTGAAGCTTTCTTT. Amino acids: CASSLETTGLNTEAFF.

The chain combines TRBV14 with TRBJ2-3; 14 bases line up with TRBD2. V shed 3 bases and J 1 base; nucleotides not matched to a gene: 9. The CDR3 is made up of 19 amino acids. Germline lookup yields CDR1 SGHDN and CDR2 FVKESK. CDR3 protein: CASSQGTSGRGVGTDTQYF. CDR3 nucleotide sequence: TGTGCCAGCAGCCAGGGGACTAGCGGGAGAGGCGTGGGCACAGATACGCAGTATTTT.

A few counts support this clone. V is TRBV6-1 and J is TRBJ1-5, with a weak D call TRBD1 (5 bases). This CDR3 is built from 15 residues. The V end lost 1 base, the J end lost 4 bases, and 11 bases lay between the germline ends. Germline CDR1 MNHNS, CDR2 SASEGT. The CDR3 nucleotides read TGTGCCAGCAGTGAAGAGGCGGGGCCAAATCAGCCCCAGCATTTT. It yields the protein CASSEEAGPNQPQHF.

V is TRBV7-3 and J is TRBJ2-7; 16 bases map to TRBD2. CDR1 is SGHTA, CDR2 FQGTGA, per germline. The CDR3 extends over 17 amino acids. V trimming: 3 bases; J trimming: 6 bases; junction bases outside the gene matches: 8. CDR3 sequence: CASSFSGTSGREAEQYF. The CDR3 nucleotides are TGTGCCAGCAGCTTCTCCGGGACTAGCGGGAGGGAGGCCGAGCAGTACTTC.

This clone was found a few times. This chain uses TRBV9 with TRBJ1-1; possibly TRBD1 for D (5 bases). There are 14 residues in the CDR3. V was clipped by 4 bases and J by 5 bases, with 15 bases between them. Looked up from germline, CDR1 is SGDLS and CDR2 is YYNGEE. CDR3 bases: TGTGCCAGCAGCACTAGCGGGGGAAATACTGAAGCTTTCTTT. Protein: CASSTSGGNTEAFF.

The chain uses TRBV4-3 and TRBJ2-1, with D uncertain. CDR1 is LGHNA, CDR2 YSLEER, per germline. The CDR3 length is 13 residues. With 2 bases removed from V and 6 bases from J, the gap between germline ends came to 8 bases. The DNA of the CDR3 is TGCGCCAGCAGCCAAATTAGGAGCAATGAGCAGTTCTTC. Residues: CASSQIRSNEQFF.